These T cell receptor beta chains were read from a single sample in a study of T cell changes during pregnancy in multiple sclerosis. Assay: immunoSEQ multiplex PCR; the TCRdb copy retains only in-frame clones and omits some. The repertoire holds tens of thousands of clones, with roughly 88% as singletons. The source material was peripheral blood, sampled in the second trimester of pregnancy. Receptors were obtained from a female donor with multiple sclerosis, enrolled in a pregnancy study. The CDR3 runs from the conserved cysteine through the conserved F or W. Each record gives: CDR3 protein, CDR3 DNA, V gene, J gene, D gene, CDR3 length, clone size. A D gene is named only where the DNA matches it firmly. Expanded clones are given a class, and other clones once, few, many or no size at all.

CASSPSRDSPLHF	TGTGCCAGCAGCCCGAGCAGGGATTCACCCCTCCACTTT	TRBV7-9	TRBJ1-6	.	13	.
CASSLGQGANYGYTF	TGCGCCAGCAGCTTGGGACAGGGGGCTAACTATGGCTACACCTTC	TRBV5-1	TRBJ1-2	TRBD1	15	.
CASGSSGANVLTF	TGTGCTAGTGGCAGCTCTGGGGCCAACGTCCTGACTTTC	TRBV19	TRBJ2-6	.	13	.
CASSTGNNSPLHF	TGCGCCAGCTCGACAGGGAACAATTCACCCCTCCACTTT	TRBV10-1	TRBJ1-6	TRBD1	13	few
CSASGGGHYNEQFF	TGCAGCGCATCGGGGGGCGGTCACTACAATGAGCAGTTCTTC	TRBV29-1	TRBJ2-1	.	14	.
CASSSQGRDMNTEAFF	TGTGCCAGCAGCTCACAGGGTAGAGATATGAACACTGAAGCTTTCTTT	TRBV5-4	TRBJ1-1	.	16	.
CASSLSGGIMNTEAFF	TGCGCCAGCAGCTTGTCTGGGGGGATAATGAACACTGAAGCTTTCTTT	TRBV5-1	TRBJ1-1	.	16	.
CASRGQIQETQYF	TGTGCCAGCAGGGGACAGATTCAAGAGACCCAGTACTTC	TRBV2	TRBJ2-5	TRBD1	13	.
CASSVDPDRDSPLHF	TGTGCCAGCAGCGTAGATCCGGACAGAGATTCACCCCTCCACTTT	TRBV9	TRBJ1-6	.	15	.
CASSIDSFNQPQHF	TGCGCCAGCAGCATCGACAGCTTCAATCAGCCCCAGCATTTT	TRBV5-1	TRBJ1-5	.	14	.
CASSPSVGNEQYF	TGTGCCAGCTCACCCTCCGTCGGGAACGAGCAGTACTTC	TRBV18	TRBJ2-7	.	13	.
CASSLGVRGYGYTF	TGTGCCAGCAGCTTAGGAGTAAGGGGCTATGGCTACACCTTC	TRBV7-9	TRBJ1-2	.	14	.
CASSAQGADYGYTF	TGTGCCAGCAGTGCACAGGGGGCTGACTATGGCTACACCTTC	TRBV2	TRBJ1-2	TRBD1	14	.
CASSFSLGQSNEKLFF	TGTGCCAGCAGCTTCTCCCTGGGACAGTCAAATGAAAAACTGTTTTTT	TRBV7-9	TRBJ1-4	TRBD1	16	.
CASSYSPGVYGYTF	TGTGCCAGCAGTTACTCCCCAGGGGTCTATGGCTACACCTTC	TRBV6-6	TRBJ1-2	.	14	.
CASRNQRGSEQYF	TGCGCCAGCAGGAACCAGCGGGGGAGTGAGCAGTACTTC	TRBV5-1	TRBJ2-7	TRBD2	13	.
CASSYSLTGFNEKLFF	TGTGCCAGCAGTTACTCTCTAACAGGGTTTAATGAAAAACTGTTTTTT	TRBV6-6	TRBJ1-4	.	16	.
CASSLGPPAASSYNSPLHF	TGTGCCAGCAGCTTAGGTCCCCCCGCGGCTAGCTCCTATAATTCACCCCTCCACTTT	TRBV7-6	TRBJ1-6	.	19	few
CASSQVWQPPGNEQYF	TGCGCCAGCAGCCAAGTGTGGCAACCCCCAGGGAACGAGCAGTACTTC	TRBV4-3	TRBJ2-7	.	16	.
CASSLTGGGGYTF	TGTGCCAGCAGCTTAACGGGTGGCGGGGGCTACACCTTC	TRBV7-2	TRBJ1-2	.	13	once
CASSLATGQKSEQFF	TGCGCCAGCAGCTTGGCGACAGGGCAAAAAAGTGAGCAGTTCTTC	TRBV5-1	TRBJ2-1	TRBD1	15	.
CASGKITSTDTQYF	TGTGCCAGTGGTAAGATAACTAGCACAGATACGCAGTATTTT	TRBV5-8	TRBJ2-3	.	14	.
CASSPGGNYGYTF	TGTGCCAGCAGCCCGGGAGGGAACTATGGCTACACCTTC	TRBV11-2	TRBJ1-2	.	13	.
CSVEGQQNTGELFF	TGCAGCGTCGAGGGACAGCAGAACACCGGGGAGCTGTTTTTT	TRBV29-1	TRBJ2-2	TRBD1	14	.
CAISPGQGAGNTIYF	TGTGCCATCAGCCCTGGACAGGGAGCTGGAAACACCATATATTTT	TRBV10-3	TRBJ1-3	TRBD1	15	.
CASSDHRNQPQHF	TGTGCCAGCAGTGACCATAGAAATCAGCCCCAGCATTTT	TRBV6-1	TRBJ1-5	.	13	.
CASSPGQGSGANVLTF	TGTGCTAGCAGCCCGGGACAGGGCAGCGGGGCCAACGTCCTGACTTTC	TRBV7-7	TRBJ2-6	TRBD1	16	.
CASSHPLGGALATEAFF	TGCGCCAGCAGCCACCCCCTGGGCGGGGCTCTGGCCACTGAAGCTTTCTTT	TRBV5-1	TRBJ1-1	.	17	.
CASSLQQGATEAFF	TGCGCCAGCAGCTTGCAACAGGGGGCTACTGAAGCTTTCTTT	TRBV5-1	TRBJ1-1	TRBD1	14	.
CASSYDGTGPYEQYF	TGTGCCAGCAGCTACGACGGGACAGGGCCCTACGAGCAGTACTTC	TRBV7-3	TRBJ2-7	TRBD1	15	.